Below, 29 T cell receptor beta chains from the same sample are listed, as sequenced in a study of shared clonotypes between healthy human individuals. Assay: immunoSEQ multiplex PCR; the TCRdb copy retains only in-frame clones and omits some. The sample has roughly 2,500,000 clones, over 85% seen once. Specimen: naive CD4+ T cells from PBMCs. Subset here: CD45RA+ positively selected. These receptors all stem from a man aged 18-30 years in good health. Some clones in this sample may be carry-over from other donors' samples.

The rearrangement joins TRBV13 to TRBJ2-2, with TRBD2 matching 7 bases. There are 15 residues in the CDR3. The germline CDR1 and CDR2 sequences are PRHDT and FYEKMQ (reference sequence). J lost 2 bases, V lost 5 bases, and 5 bases had no gene match. DNA for the CDR3: TGTGCCAGCAGCCGGGCGGGAGAAAACACCGGGGAGCTGTTTTTT. Translating it yields CASSRAGENTGELFF.

Remarks on this clone: Other DNA sequences of this sample code for an identical CDR3. This chain uses TRBV5-1 with TRBJ2-3, with D unresolved. This CDR3 has 15 amino acids. Between the trimmed V and J ends, which lost 0 bases and 0 bases, there was a span of 8 bases. Looked up from germline, CDR1 is SGHRS and CDR2 is YFSETQ. CDR3 amino acids: CASSLVVGSTDTQYF. The CDR3 bases are TGCGCCAGCAGCTTGGTGGTAGGTAGCACAGATACGCAGTATTTT.

The genes are TRBV30 and TRBJ2-2, with D possibly TRBD2 on 6 matching bases. V lost 8 bases to trimming and J lost 2 bases, with 15 bases between them. The germline V gene has CDR1 GTSNPN and CDR2 SVGIG (reference sequence). The CDR3 is 14 residues long. CDR3 nucleotides: TGTGCCCACGGGCGGGGAGTCAACACCGGGGAGCTGTTTTTT. Amino acids: CAHGRGVNTGELFF.

The V and J genes are TRBV19 and TRBJ1-2, with 9 bases matching TRBD1. CDR3 size: 16 residues. Germline V gene lookup returns CDR1 LNHDA and CDR2 SQIVND (reference sequence). V shed 0 bases, J shed 7 bases, and the junction held 9 bases outside the gene matches. Here the CDR3 reads CASSIEVTDRGGGYTF. For the CDR3, the DNA is TGTGCCAGTAGTATAGAGGTGACGGACAGGGGAGGTGGCTACACCTTC.

CDR3 loop: CASSFLAGGRHGQETQYF. The CDR3 DNA reads TGTGCCAGCAGTTTTCTAGCGGGAGGCCGACACGGGCAAGAGACCCAGTACTTC. This chain joins TRBV27 and TRBJ2-5, with TRBD2 identical over 11 bases. Losses at the gene ends were 3 bases for V and 2 bases for J; bases not matched to a gene: 11. Germline V gives CDR1 MNHEY, CDR2 SMNVEV (reference sequence). This CDR3 spans 18 amino acids.

CDR3 amino acids: CASRPETGGYGYTF. The CDR3 DNA reads TGTGCCAGCAGGCCGGAAACAGGGGGCTATGGCTACACCTTC. J is TRBJ1-2 and V is TRBV5-4, with 8 bases fitting TRBD1. Per the germline V gene, CDR1 is SGHNT and CDR2 is YYREEE (reference sequence). CDR3 size: 14 residues. Trimming cost V 5 bases and J 4 bases; bases outside gene matches: 7.

J is TRBJ1-2 and V is TRBV5-1; 10 positions match TRBD1. The germline V gene has CDR1 SGHRS and CDR2 YFSETQ. The CDR3 sequence is 14 residues long. Losses at the gene ends were 1 base for V and 4 bases for J; bases not matched to a gene: 1. CDR3 amino acids: CASSLRDRGYGYTF. DNA for the CDR3: TGCGCCAGCAGCTTGAGGGACAGGGGCTATGGCTACACCTTC.

The chain uses TRBV7-9 and TRBJ1-2; D is unresolved. This CDR3 spans 13 amino acids. V lost 1 base and J lost 4, with 7 bases in between. Germline CDR1 reads SEHNR; CDR2 reads FQNEAQ (reference sequence). The CDR3 loop reads CASSLGRTYGYTF. The DNA for the CDR3 is TGTGCCAGCAGCTTAGGGCGGACCTATGGCTACACCTTC.

V usage is TRBV7-9 and J usage is TRBJ2-7; weak D call: TRBD1 (5 bases). Trimming stripped 5 bases from V and 0 bases from J, with 11 bases between. The CDR3 consists of 14 residues. CDR1 is SEHNR and CDR2 is FQNEAQ in the germline V gene (reference sequence). CDR3 nucleotides: TGTGCCAGCAGCGTCGACAGTTACTCCTACGAGCAGTACTTC. This translates into CASSVDSYSYEQYF.

Of note for this clone: An end of the junction differs from the germline gene, which may be a read error. DNA for the CDR3: TGTGCCAGCAGCCAAGATCGAGACGGGATGGTCTTC. Translation: CASSQDRDGMVF. The chain joins TRBV4-2 to TRBJ2-1, with D perhaps matching TRBD2 (5 bases). CDR3 length: 12 amino acids. Germline assignment: CDR1 LGHNA and CDR2 YNFKEQ.

The rearrangement links TRBV7-9 to TRBJ1-1, with D unresolved. V was cut by 8 bases and J by 8 bases, with 9 bases left in between. Per germline, CDR1 SEHNR and CDR2 FQNEAQ (reference sequence). This CDR3 region has 10 residues. Here the CDR3 reads CASGNLEAFF. The CDR3 nucleotides are TGTGCCAGCGGAAACTTGGAAGCTTTCTTT.

This clone was recorded only once. This sequence joins TRBV5-1 and TRBJ2-1, with TRBD2 matching 9 bases. J lost 8 bases, V lost 4 bases, and 16 bases had no gene match. The CDR3 runs to 17 residues. CDR1 and CDR2 from the germline V gene are SGHRS and YFSETQ. CDR3 residues: CASSTTPGQREAYEQFF. The DNA for the CDR3 is TGCGCCAGCAGCACCACCCCGGGCCAGCGGGAGGCCTATGAGCAGTTCTTC.

This chain uses TRBV30 with TRBJ2-5, with D possibly TRBD1 on 6 matching bases. V gave up 5 bases and J gave up 4 bases, with 17 bases separating them. The germline V gene encodes CDR1 GTSNPN and CDR2 SVGIG (reference sequence). This CDR3 spans 14 amino acids. For the CDR3, the DNA is TGTGCCTGGGACCCCACTGGCAGGGGAGAGACCCAGTACTTC. It yields the protein CAWDPTGRGETQYF.

The chain employs TRBV4-2 and TRBJ2-2; possibly TRBD2 for D (6 bases). The V end was cut by 0 bases, the J end by 0 bases, with 17 bases between. The CDR3 is 19 amino acids. In germline, CDR1 is LGHNA, CDR2 YNFKEQ. The CDR3 DNA sequence: TGTGCCAGCAGCCAAGATCGGGCGGGGAGGACTTCGAACACCGGGGAGCTGTTTTTT. This codes for CASSQDRAGRTSNTGELFF.

This clone was counted once. The chain recombines TRBV30 with TRBJ1-3; TRBD1 aligns across 8 bases. With 4 bases clipped from V and 0 bases from J, the junction kept 8 bases outside the gene matches. The V gene's germline CDR1 is GTSNPN and CDR2 SVGIG (reference sequence). The CDR3 runs to 16 residues. In DNA, the CDR3 is TGTGCCTGGACTTCGGCCGGGACAGGCTCTGGAAACACCATATATTTT. Translated: CAWTSAGTGSGNTIYF.

The chain joins TRBV11-3 to TRBJ2-1; the match to TRBD2 covers 7 bases. The CDR3 has 16 amino acids. The V and J ends lost 1 base and 3 bases, in that order; junction bases with no gene match: 6. CDR1 and CDR2 from the germline V gene are SGHNT and YENEEA. In DNA, the CDR3 is TGTGCCAGCAGCTTAGGGTTCCGGGGGGTCTACAATGAGCAGTTCTTC. Translating it yields CASSLGFRGVYNEQFF.

The DNA for the CDR3 is TGTGCCAGCTCACCACGTCCAGACCAAGAGACCCAGTACTTC. Protein sequence: CASSPRPDQETQYF. J is TRBJ2-5 and V is TRBV18; no clear D gene. Trimming took off 1 base at V and 0 bases at J, with 6 bases between the two ends. Germline V gives CDR1 KGHSH, CDR2 LQKENI. The CDR3 is 14 amino acids.

The chain joins TRBV29-1 to TRBJ2-1; TRBD2 matches 8 bases. CDR3 size: 16 residues. From germline, CDR1 is SQVTM and CDR2 ANQGSEA. Trimming at V came to 3 bases and at J to 2 bases, leaving 9 bases not matched to a gene. CDR3 sequence: CSVDGQLAVTYNEQFF. For the CDR3, the DNA is TGCAGCGTTGATGGCCAACTAGCGGTCACCTACAATGAGCAGTTCTTC.

The CDR3, as DNA: TGCGCCAGCAGCCAGGCACTTCTAGCGCGCGAGCAGTACTTC. Residues: CASSQALLAREQYF. The V gene is TRBV4-3, the J gene TRBJ2-7; D is possibly TRBD2 (6 bases). The CDR3 contains 14 residues. Trimming cost V 3 bases and J 6 bases, with 15 bases left between them. Germline CDR1 and CDR2: LGHNA and YSLEER.

The V call is TRBV2, the J call TRBJ2-2, with 7 nucleotides matching TRBD2. The CDR3 spans 14 residues. The V segment lost 8 bases and the J segment 5 bases; nucleotides outside the gene matches: 8. Germline V gives CDR1 SNHLY, CDR2 FYNNEI. The CDR3 is CASSFDGGTGELFF. The CDR3 DNA is TGTGCCAGCTCCTTCGACGGGGGGACCGGGGAGCTGTTTTTT.

Concerning this clone: Additional DNA sequences in this sample encode the identical CDR3. CDR3 loop: CASSLTLLNTEAFF. CDR3 nucleotide sequence: TGTGCCAGCAGCTTAACTCTGTTGAACACTGAAGCTTTCTTT. The chain combines TRBV7-9 with TRBJ1-1; unclear D gene. Trimming cost V 2 bases and J 0 bases, with 7 bases left between them. This CDR3 comprises 14 residues. From germline, CDR1 is SEHNR and CDR2 FQNEAQ (reference sequence).

This rearrangement joins TRBV9 to TRBJ2-1; D is perhaps TRBD2 (5 bases). This CDR3 is built from 14 residues. The V gene lost 0 bases and the J gene lost 8 bases, with 12 bases spanning the gap. From germline, CDR1 is SGDLS and CDR2 YYNGEE. The CDR3 reads CASSVEPSLDEQFF. CDR3 sequence (DNA): TGTGCCAGCAGCGTAGAGCCTAGCCTCGATGAGCAGTTCTTC.

The chain couples TRBV5-4 to TRBJ1-4; D may be TRBD1 (6 bases). The CDR3 has 15 amino acids. V lost 1 base and J 8 bases, leaving 15 bases between the germline ends. The germline V gene encodes CDR1 SGHNT and CDR2 YYREEE (reference sequence). CDR3 in amino acids: CASSLLSGGKEKLFF. CDR3 DNA sequence: TGTGCCAGCAGCTTGTTGTCCGGGGGCAAGGAAAAACTGTTTTTT.

The rearrangement links TRBV28 to TRBJ1-1; D remains unclear. CDR3 length equals 12 residues. Germline loops: CDR1 MDHEN, CDR2 SYDVKM. Between the trimmed V and J ends, which lost 4 bases and 1 base, there was a span of 4 bases. Here the CDR3 DNA reads TGTGCCAGCAGTTATCAGAACACTGAAGCTTTCTTT. Residues: CASSYQNTEAFF.

The chain uses TRBV12-5 and TRBJ1-1; no clear D. CDR3 size: 13 residues. Germline CDR1 reads LGHNT; CDR2 reads FRNRAP. V lost 2 bases, J lost 1 base, and 5 bases lay in between. CDR3 DNA: TGTGCTAGTGGTTTGCAGGAGAACACTGAAGCTTTCTTT. It encodes CASGLQENTEAFF. The whole variable domain, filled in from reference TRBV12-5 and TRBJ1-1, reads DARVTQTPRHKVTEMGQEVTMRCQPILGHNTVFWYRQTMMQGLELLAYFRNRAPLDDSGMPKDRFSAEMPDATLATLKIQPSEPRDSAVYFCASGLQENTEAFFGQGTRLTVV.

The J gene is TRBJ2-1, the V gene TRBV4-3, with TRBD2 matching 13 bases. The germline CDR1 and CDR2 sequences are LGHNA and YSLEER. The V segment lost 4 bases and the J segment 0 bases; nucleotides outside the gene matches: 9. There are 19 residues in the CDR3. This CDR3 is CASSPNGLAGESSYNEQFF. In DNA, the CDR3 is TGCGCCAGCAGCCCTAACGGACTAGCGGGGGAAAGCTCCTACAATGAGCAGTTCTTC.

CDR3 in amino acids: CASRLIVTGELFF. In DNA, the CDR3 is TGTGCCAGCAGACTTATAGTCACCGGGGAGCTGTTTTTT. V gene TRBV5-5 combines with J gene TRBJ2-2; D gene ambiguous. This CDR3 is built from 13 residues. CDR1 and CDR2 from the germline V gene are SGHKS and YYEKEE (reference sequence). Trimming removed 5 bases at V and 4 bases at J, with 9 bases between.

The chain joins TRBV7-2 to TRBJ2-5, with a possible D match to TRBD1 (6 bases). The V end lost 6 bases, the J end lost 4 bases, and 12 bases lay between the germline ends. The CDR3 totals 13 residues. From germline, CDR1 is SGHTA and CDR2 FQGNSA. The CDR3 is CASRRTAGETQYF. The CDR3 bases are TGTGCCAGCAGACGGACAGCTGGAGAGACCCAGTACTTC.

V gene TRBV28 combines with J gene TRBJ2-3; TRBD2 aligns across 10 bases. This CDR3 comprises 14 residues. V shed 8 bases and J 8 bases; nucleotides not matched to a gene: 10. Germline assignment: CDR1 MDHEN and CDR2 SYDVKM. CDR3 in amino acids: CASGIAGGYGTQYF. The CDR3, as DNA: TGTGCCAGCGGAATAGCGGGAGGATATGGTACGCAGTATTTT.